These T cell receptor beta chains were read from a single sample in a study of blood T cell repertoires in COVID-19. Sequencing was performed with immunoSEQ multiplex PCR; in TCRdb, only in-frame clones are kept and a portion is missing. The sample includes roughly 410,000 clones, around 89% seen only once; the top ten take around 1.2%. Sequenced material: peripheral blood. These receptors all come from a man aged 35 to 55 with acute or convalescent COVID-19. The CDR3 runs from the conserved cysteine through the conserved F or W.

v_call,j_call,cdr3_aa
TRBV4-2,TRBJ2-2,CASSWTREAGELFF
TRBV7-9,TRBJ2-5,CASSNRGTQYF
TRBV18,TRBJ1-2,CASFDRDNYGYTF
TRBV7-8,TRBJ2-3,CASSLARGPGDTQYF
TRBV7-8,TRBJ1-4,CASSLARAGTASTNEKLFF
TRBV2,TRBJ2-4,CASNPGQAKNIQYF
TRBV7-8,TRBJ2-1,CASSLAGRETYNEQFF
TRBV12-3/TRBV12-4,TRBJ1-5,CASSSKQSQPQHF
TRBV7-9,TRBJ2-7,CASSSYRDRDVHEQYF
TRBV6-5,TRBJ2-3,CASSRDRASTDTQYF
TRBV6-1,TRBJ2-1,CASSEAGRTGVNEQFF
TRBV4-2,TRBJ2-3,CASSQEGEGIVDTQYF